This T cell receptor (beta chain) stems from a study of T-cell memory formation after mild COVID-19. About the study: The study found TCR clusters largely donor specific. Findings and limits, study-wide: Contracting clones from day 15 to 85 showed balanced CD4/CD8; later expanders favored CD4+. Some clones that responded were present in memory (sampled pre-infection), which suggests cross-reactive memory joined. Of the contracting clones, CD4+ ones lay mainly in CM and EM, and CD8+ ones in EMRA.

The germline V and J ends were trimmed by 8 bases and 1 base, with 9 bases remaining between them. Germline V gives CDR1 SNHLY, CDR2 FYNNEI. CDR3 length: 13 residues. This clonotype was counted a few times. Its cognate antigen is unknown. TCRdb re-called the 5' RACE reads with MiXCR, one entry per CDR3 protein. This table holds 100,000 to 120,000 distinct CDR3 sequences, 15% to 20% found once. Input material: PBMCs or a T cell subset sorted from them (not recorded which). The receptor was isolated from a man between 18 and 29 years old who had mild COVID-19 (a few samples of this study predate the infection). Cell type and time point are not known. The rearrangement joins TRBV2 to TRBJ2-4; either TRBD1 or TRBD2 may fit D (6 bases each). CDR3 region: CASGGPAKNIQYF. For the CDR3, the DNA is TGTGCCAGCGGGGGGCCGGCCAAAAACATTCAGTACTTC.